What follows are 30 T cell receptor beta chains derived from one specimen sequenced in a study of blood T cell repertoires in COVID-19. Assay: immunoSEQ multiplex PCR; the TCRdb copy retains only in-frame clones and omits some. The sample contains under 200,000 clones, 80% to 90% of which appear only once. Specimen: peripheral blood. These receptors were taken from a man between 60 and 75 years old with acute or convalescent COVID-19.

This clone was detected only a few times. This chain uses TRBV25-1 with TRBJ1-1; D unclear. In germline, CDR1 is MGHDK, CDR2 SYGVNS. Deletions cut 5 bases from V and 4 bases from J, with 14 bases between. The CDR3 runs to 14 residues. In DNA form, the CDR3 reads TGTGCCAGCAGTCCATCGGAGAGGGTCACTGAAGCTTTCTTT. Amino acids: CASSPSERVTEAFF.

As DNA, the CDR3 is TGCGCCAGCAGCTTGGGGGCGGGAGACCAAGAGACCCAGTACTTC. Translated: CASSLGAGDQETQYF. The V call is TRBV5-1, the J call TRBJ2-5; the match to TRBD2 covers 7 bases. The CDR3 runs to 15 residues. V trimming: 0 bases; J trimming: 0 bases; junction bases outside the gene matches: 2. The germline V gene encodes CDR1 SGHRS and CDR2 YFSETQ.

CDR3: CASSLDTWRGAARDTQYF. The CDR3 coding sequence is TGTGCCAGCAGCTTAGATACCTGGCGGGGAGCCGCCAGAGATACGCAGTATTTT. V is TRBV7-9 and J is TRBJ2-3, with D possibly matching TRBD2 (6 bases). The V end lost 1 base, the J end lost 5 bases, and 22 bases lay between the germline ends. Germline-derived CDR1 and CDR2 are SEHNR and FQNEAQ (reference sequence). The CDR3 is made up of 18 amino acids.

The chain couples TRBV3-1 (or the pseudogene TRBV3-2) to TRBJ2-5; TRBD2 matches 9 bases. The length of the CDR3 is 20 residues. The V gene's germline CDR1 is LGHDT and CDR2 YNNKEL (reference sequence). The V and J ends lost 4 bases and 4 bases, in that order; junction bases with no gene match: 22. CDR3 coding DNA: TGTGCCAGCAGCCTTCCGGCGGGTCGTCTAGCGGGGCGAGGAGTAGAGACCCAGTACTTC. Amino acid sequence: CASSLPAGRLAGRGVETQYF.

The rearrangement joins TRBV28 to TRBJ1-2; D is uncertain. V lost 4 bases, J lost 4 bases, and 7 bases lay in between. The CDR3 runs to 12 residues. Germline V gene lookup returns CDR1 MDHEN and CDR2 SYDVKM. CDR3 DNA: TGTGCCAGCAGTTCCGGGTTCTATGGCTACACCTTC. As protein: CASSSGFYGYTF.

This clone has only one observation. The CDR3 DNA follows: TGTGCCAGCAGCTTCGAGGTTGCAGGGGGCAATGAGCAGTTCTTC. This encodes CASSFEVAGGNEQFF. This rearrangement joins TRBV7-3 to TRBJ2-1; 7 nucleotides match TRBD1. The V gene end was trimmed by 3 bases and the J gene end by 6 bases; junction bases not matched to a gene: 8. This CDR3 region has 15 residues. Germline V gene sequence: CDR1 SGHTA, CDR2 FQGTGA.

The chain employs TRBV18 and TRBJ1-4, with D possibly being TRBD1 (6 bases). The ends were cut back, 2 bases at V and 3 bases at J, with 13 bases in the middle. Germline assignment: CDR1 KGHSH and CDR2 LQKENI. CDR3 length: 16 amino acids. The CDR3 spells CASSPIQGTSNEKLFF. In nucleotides, the CDR3 is TGTGCCAGCTCACCAATCCAGGGGACGTCTAATGAAAAACTGTTTTTT. Looking up the rest from reference TRBV18 and TRBJ1-4 gives the full variable domain: NAGVMQNPRHLVRRRGQEARLRCSPMKGHSHVYWYRQLPEEGLKFMVYLQKENIIDESGMPKERFSAEFPKEGPSILRIQQVVRGDSAAYFCASSPIQGTSNEKLFFGSGTQLSVL.

This clone came up once. The gene calls are TRBV18 and TRBJ1-2; D gene ambiguous. V was pared by 4 bases and J by 3 bases, with 9 bases between. In germline, CDR1 is KGHSH, CDR2 LQKENI. CDR3 size: 13 residues. CDR3 coding DNA: TGTGCCAGCTCACGAGAGAGGGACTATGGCTACACCTTC. Protein product: CASSRERDYGYTF.

V gene TRBV14 combines with J gene TRBJ1-2; no firm D call. The germline CDR1 and CDR2 sequences are SGHDN and FVKESK. The ends were cut back, 4 bases at V and 4 bases at J, with 13 bases in the middle. This CDR3 is 14 amino acids long. The CDR3 nucleotides are TGTGCCAGCAGCCCTAGACTGGAAGCCTATGGCTACACCTTC. As protein: CASSPRLEAYGYTF.

The V gene is TRBV18, the J gene TRBJ1-5, with 7 nucleotides matching TRBD1. The CDR3 runs 13 residues. Looked up from germline, CDR1 is KGHSH and CDR2 is LQKENI. Trimming cost V 8 bases and J 4 bases; bases outside gene matches: 5. DNA of the CDR3: TGTGCCAGCACAGGGGACGAGAATCAGCCCCAGCATTTT. Translating gives CASTGDENQPQHF.

The V gene is TRBV7-3, the J gene TRBJ1-3; 7 bases agree with TRBD1. The trim removed 5 bases at V and 4 bases at J, leaving 2 bases unmatched. The CDR3 is 13 residues long. Looked up from germline, CDR1 is SGHTA and CDR2 is FQGTGA. CDR3 amino acids: CASSRGQGNTIYF. Written as DNA, the CDR3 is TGTGCCAGCAGCAGGGGACAGGGAAACACCATATATTTT.

This clone has just one count. The rearrangement joins TRBV7-9 to TRBJ2-3, with D uncertain. This CDR3 spans 11 amino acids. The V end was cut by 5 bases, the J end by 6 bases, with 6 bases between. The germline gives CDR1 SEHNR, CDR2 FQNEAQ (reference sequence). CDR3 coding DNA: TGTGCCAGCAGCCGCGAGGATACGCAGTATTTT. This translates into CASSREDTQYF.

This chain joins TRBV7-9 and TRBJ1-1; 7 bases align to TRBD1. This CDR3 has 14 residues. Trimming removed 8 bases from V and 1 base from J; junction bases left unmatched: 7. The germline CDR1 and CDR2 sequences are SEHNR and FQNEAQ (reference sequence). CDR3 bases: TGTGCCAGCTCTCGTGGGACAGCGAACACTGAAGCTTTCTTT. It specifies CASSRGTANTEAFF.

This chain uses TRBV11-2 with TRBJ1-1; 11 nucleotides agree with TRBD1. The CDR3 has 16 residues. V gave up 1 base and J gave up 4 bases; unmatched junction bases: 5. CDR1 and CDR2 from the germline V gene are SGHAT and FQNNGV. The CDR3 region is CASSLVPGTGGTEAFF. As DNA, the CDR3 is TGTGCCAGCAGCTTAGTCCCCGGGACAGGGGGCACTGAAGCTTTCTTT.

This chain links TRBV6-5 with TRBJ1-5, with D maybe TRBD1 (5 bases). The V end was cut by 3 bases, the J end by 2 bases, with 11 bases between. CDR1 is MNHEY and CDR2 is SVGAGI in the germline V gene. This CDR3 is 15 amino acids long. The CDR3 DNA reads as TGTGCCAGCAGTTATAGGCAGGGTGGCAATCAGCCCCAGCATTTT. Translating it yields CASSYRQGGNQPQHF.

The rearrangement uses TRBV27 and TRBJ1-2; TRBD1 matches at 8 bases. The CDR3 is made up of 19 amino acids. Germline V lookup: CDR1 MNHEY, CDR2 SMNVEV (reference sequence). Losses at the gene ends were 3 bases for V and 8 bases for J; bases not matched to a gene: 23. The CDR3 coding sequence is TGTGCCAGCAGTTTCGACGGTCCCCAGGCAGGGGGCCTTTTGGGAGGCTACACCTTC. It specifies CASSFDGPQAGGLLGGYTF.

V usage is TRBV6-2 or TRBV6-3 and J usage is TRBJ2-1, with 9 bases identical to TRBD2. From germline, CDR1 is MNHEY and CDR2 SVGEGT. CDR3 length: 15 residues. Trimming cost V 6 bases and J 3 bases; bases outside gene matches: 6. The CDR3 bases are TGTGCCAGCAGCCGGGGGCGGGAGGGCTACAATGAGCAGTTCTTC. Protein: CASSRGREGYNEQFF.

The chain combines TRBV19 with TRBJ2-5; 9 positions agree with TRBD2. Germline loops: CDR1 LNHDA, CDR2 SQIVND (reference sequence). Germline trimming cut 5 bases from V and 5 bases from J; bases unmatched to any gene: 6. The length of the CDR3 is 14 residues. CDR3 nucleotide sequence: TGTGCCAGTAGTCTCGGGACTAGCCCGGAGACCCAGTACTTC. Protein: CASSLGTSPETQYF.

The CDR3 bases are TGTGCCAGCAGCGTAGGGGGGAGGCGGGAAGGTCCAGAAGAGACCCAGTACTTC. Translation gives CASSVGGRREGPEETQYF. V and J are TRBV9 and TRBJ2-5; perhaps TRBD2 as D (6 bases). The CDR3 has 18 residues. Looked up from germline, CDR1 is SGDLS and CDR2 is YYNGEE. Trimming pared 0 bases from V and 3 bases from J, leaving 21 bases between.

The chain has TRBV6-5 and TRBJ1-2; TRBD1 agrees at 7 bases. Unmatched junction bases numbered 11, after V lost 6 bases and J lost 4 bases. This CDR3 has 15 residues. Germline loops: CDR1 MNHEY, CDR2 SVGAGI. The CDR3: CASRTGPQGGYGYTF. The CDR3 DNA sequence: TGTGCCAGCAGGACAGGGCCTCAGGGGGGCTATGGCTACACCTTC.

Concerning this clone: Germline is not matched at one junction end, which may reflect a read error. The rearrangement uses TRBV7-7 and TRBJ2-7, with 11 positions matching TRBD1. The CDR3 has 15 residues. Germline CDR1 SSHAT, CDR2 FNYEAQ (reference sequence). CDR3 in amino acids: CASSPGTGGSYEQYF. The CDR3 DNA is TGTGCTAGCAGCCCCGGGACAGGGGGCTCCTACGAGCAGTACTTC.

This chain joins TRBV9 and TRBJ1-5, with D hard to call. The V gene's germline CDR1 is SGDLS and CDR2 YYNGEE. CDR3 length: 14 residues. Trimming took 2 bases from V and 1 from J, leaving 7 bases between them. CDR3 nucleotides: TGTGCCAGCAGCGTCGAGTCAAGCAATCAGCCCCAGCATTTT. As protein: CASSVESSNQPQHF.

This clone was recorded once. J is TRBJ2-7 and V is TRBV28; no reliable D call. This CDR3 comprises 11 residues. The germline V gene encodes CDR1 MDHEN and CDR2 SYDVKM. The V and J ends lost 3 bases and 6 bases respectively, with 6 bases between them. CDR3 residues: CASSLGSEQYF. DNA of the CDR3: TGTGCCAGCAGTTTGGGCAGCGAGCAGTACTTC. Full variable domain (missing parts from reference TRBV28 and TRBJ2-7): DVKVTQSSRYLVKRTGEKVFLECVQDMDHENMFWYRQDPGLGLRLIYFSYDVKMKEKGDIPEGYSVSREKKERFSLILESASTNQTSMYLCASSLGSEQYFGPGTRLTVT.

The V call is TRBV18, the J call TRBJ1-2; D perhaps matches TRBD1 (6 bases). V was cut by 6 bases and J by 5 bases, with 19 bases left in between. The CDR3 is 15 amino acids. The germline V gene has CDR1 KGHSH and CDR2 LQKENI. CDR3 bases: TGTGCCAGCTCCCCCAATCCAGGGGTAAATTATGGCTACACCTTC. Translated: CASSPNPGVNYGYTF.

This chain uses TRBV19 with TRBJ2-1; the D gene is possibly TRBD2 (6 bases). Germline CDR1 is LNHDA and CDR2 is SQIVND (reference sequence). With 2 bases removed from V and 6 bases from J, the gap between germline ends came to 14 bases. CDR3 length equals 15 residues. Here the CDR3 DNA reads TGTGCCAGTAGTATAATCGGGAGTCGGCCCAATGAGCAGTTCTTC. This sequence encodes CASSIIGSRPNEQFF.

The chain carries TRBV6-6 and TRBJ1-1; possibly TRBD1 for D (5 bases). This CDR3 has 13 amino acids. Deletions cut 5 bases from V and 5 bases from J, with 12 bases between. Germline assignment: CDR1 MNHNY and CDR2 SVGAGI (reference sequence). The CDR3 sequence: CASSPFGGTEAFF. The CDR3 bases are TGTGCCAGCAGTCCTTTCGGGGGGACTGAAGCTTTCTTT.

The J gene is TRBJ2-1, the V gene TRBV18; 9 bases map to TRBD1. After removal of 5 bases from V and 4 bases from J, the junction contained 6 bases not matched to a gene. Germline CDR1 is KGHSH and CDR2 is LQKENI. The CDR3 runs to 15 residues. For the CDR3, the DNA is TGTGCCAGCTCAACTGGACAGGGGTCGTACAATGAGCAGTTCTTC. As protein: CASSTGQGSYNEQFF.

The rearrangement links TRBV28 to TRBJ1-5, with 8 bases matching TRBD1. There are 15 residues in the CDR3. Germline assignment: CDR1 MDHEN and CDR2 SYDVKM. V dropped 6 bases and J dropped 4; count of bases not matched to a gene: 8. CDR3 coding DNA: TGTGCCAGCAGCCCAGGGACAGGAAATAATCAGCCCCAGCATTTT. Amino acids: CASSPGTGNNQPQHF.

V and J are TRBV28 and TRBJ1-5; 7 nucleotides align to TRBD1. Trimming removed 6 bases from V and 6 bases from J; junction bases left unmatched: 11. The CDR3 is made up of 15 amino acids. Germline lookup yields CDR1 MDHEN and CDR2 SYDVKM. The DNA of the CDR3 is TGTGCCAGCAGCCGCCAGACAGGGAGTCGTCAGCCCCAGCATTTT. Translated, it gives CASSRQTGSRQPQHF. Using reference TRBV28 and TRBJ1-5 for the parts outside the CDR3, the full variable domain is DVKVTQSSRYLVKRTGEKVFLECVQDMDHENMFWYRQDPGLGLRLIYFSYDVKMKEKGDIPEGYSVSREKKERFSLILESASTNQTSMYLCASSRQTGSRQPQHFGDGTRLSIL.

V and J are TRBV12-3 or TRBV12-4 and TRBJ2-7, with 11 bases identical to TRBD1. This CDR3 has 13 amino acids. V dropped 8 bases and J dropped 6; count of bases not matched to a gene: 6. CDR3 residues: CASLRTGGAEQYF. In DNA, the CDR3 is TGTGCCAGCTTGCGGACAGGGGGCGCCGAGCAGTACTTC.